Below are 27 T cell receptor beta chains sequenced from a single sample in a study of identifying expanded T cells in peripheral blood. Measured with immunoSEQ multiplex PCR; TCRdb has only the in-frame clones, and not every one. The table records under 90,000 clones, 75% to 90% of them present only once. Source material: blood. These TCRs come from a person between 18 and 70 years old in good health.

The chain has TRBV6-5 and TRBJ1-2; a weak D match, TRBD1 (5 bases). Germline V lookup: CDR1 MNHEY, CDR2 SVGAGI. The CDR3 covers 13 residues. V was cut by 5 bases and J by 4 bases, with 11 bases left in between. The CDR3 protein is CASSPTGGYGYTF. The DNA of the CDR3 is TGTGCCAGCAGTCCAACGGGGGGCTATGGCTACACCTTC.

This chain joins TRBV19 and TRBJ2-2; a weak D match, TRBD2 (7 bases). Germline V gives CDR1 LNHDA, CDR2 SQIVND (reference sequence). This CDR3 spans 14 amino acids. Trimming stripped 8 bases from V and 5 bases from J, with 15 bases between. Written as DNA, the CDR3 is TGTGCCAGTTCTTGGGAGGGGGGAACCGGGGAGCTGTTTTTT. It translates to CASSWEGGTGELFF.

The V and J genes are TRBV18 and TRBJ2-2, with TRBD1 matching 7 bases. Germline values: CDR1 KGHSH, CDR2 LQKENI. The V gene end was trimmed by 3 bases and the J gene end by 4 bases; junction bases not matched to a gene: 5. The CDR3 totals 15 residues. CDR3 coding DNA: TGTGCCAGCTCACCTTCGACAGGGATCACCGGGGAGCTGTTTTTT. Amino acid sequence: CASSPSTGITGELFF.

This clone has only a few counts. The gene calls are TRBV5-5 and TRBJ1-2, with D unresolved. With 3 bases removed from V and 0 bases from J, the gap between germline ends came to 9 bases. The CDR3 covers 14 residues. CDR1 and CDR2 (germline): SGHKS, YYEKEE (reference sequence). The CDR3 region is CASSWAGTNYGYTF. The CDR3 DNA sequence: TGTGCCAGCAGCTGGGCGGGGACTAACTATGGCTACACCTTC.

J is TRBJ2-1 and V is TRBV7-2, with no clear D. V dropped 1 base and J dropped 6 bases, with 4 bases sitting between them. The CDR3 runs to 12 residues. Germline CDR1 SGHTA, CDR2 FQGNSA. This chain's CDR3 is CASSLDSNEQFF. CDR3 sequence (DNA): TGTGCCAGCAGCTTAGATAGCAATGAGCAGTTCTTC.

The gene calls are TRBV11-2 and TRBJ2-7, with a weak D call TRBD2 (6 bases). CDR3 length: 14 amino acids. Trimming pared 5 bases from V and 1 base from J, leaving 12 bases between. Germline V gene sequence: CDR1 SGHAT, CDR2 FQNNGV. The CDR3 bases are TGTGCCAGCAGCACCCAGGCGGGATCCTACGAGCAGTACTTC. Translating gives CASSTQAGSYEQYF.

This sequence joins TRBV18 and TRBJ1-1; 9 bases align to TRBD1. Germline CDR1 and CDR2: KGHSH and LQKENI. With V trimmed by 2 bases and J by 5 bases, 3 bases remained unmatched. The CDR3 extends over 14 amino acids. In DNA form, the CDR3 reads TGTGCCAGCTCACCAGGGACAGGGAGAACTGAAGCTTTCTTT. Amino acids: CASSPGTGRTEAFF.

This clone was counted a single time. The chain has TRBV6-1 and TRBJ1-1, with D perhaps TRBD1 (5 bases). The germline V gene has CDR1 MNHNS and CDR2 SASEGT. The CDR3 extends over 12 amino acids. V lost 6 bases and J 7 bases, leaving 12 bases between the germline ends. The CDR3 nucleotides are TGTGCCAGCAGCGACGGACAAGTTGAAGCTTTCTTT. This gives the protein CASSDGQVEAFF.

The V call is TRBV4-3, the J call TRBJ1-2; 7 bases fit TRBD1. The germline V gene has CDR1 LGHNA and CDR2 YSLEER. The CDR3 has 19 residues. The trim removed 0 bases at V and 6 bases at J, leaving 19 bases unmatched. CDR3 sequence (DNA): TGCGCCAGCAGCCAAGATTGGGGAAGAAACAGGGGCGGTAAGGATGGCTACACCTTC. Amino acids: CASSQDWGRNRGGKDGYTF.

V is TRBV7-3 and J is TRBJ1-2; TRBD1 matches at 12 bases. Germline CDR1 reads SGHTA; CDR2 reads FQGTGA. The V segment lost 5 bases and the J segment 0 bases; nucleotides outside the gene matches: 7. The CDR3 extends over 17 amino acids. This CDR3 reads CASSPRDRGLTNYGYTF. CDR3 DNA sequence: TGTGCCAGCAGCCCACGGGACAGGGGGCTTACTAACTATGGCTACACCTTC.

The chain uses TRBV12-5 and TRBJ1-1; D unresolved. The CDR3 runs 15 residues. V shed 7 bases and J shed 1 base, with 16 bases lying between them. Per germline, CDR1 LGHNT and CDR2 FRNRAP. The CDR3 DNA is TGTGCTAGTGCCCTCCACCTCCGGGAGAACACTGAAGCTTTCTTT. Its translation is CASALHLRENTEAFF.

This rearrangement joins TRBV6-5 to TRBJ1-1; 7 nucleotides match TRBD1. Trimming cost V 8 bases and J 0 bases; bases outside gene matches: 6. Germline loops: CDR1 MNHEY, CDR2 SVGAGI. This CDR3 spans 14 amino acids. In nucleotides, the CDR3 is TGTGCCAGCCAATCGGGACAGATGAACACTGAAGCTTTCTTT. The encoded protein is CASQSGQMNTEAFF.

This clone showed up just once. The rearrangement links TRBV6-6 to TRBJ2-1, with TRBD2 as a possible D gene (6 bases). Germline V gives CDR1 MNHNY, CDR2 SVGAGI (reference sequence). The CDR3 is 14 residues long. Trimming took 7 bases from V and 8 from J, leaving 18 bases between them. The CDR3 region has the DNA TGTGCCAGCACCCCCCGGGACTTCGCACATGAGCAGTTCTTC. Amino acid sequence: CASTPRDFAHEQFF.

This clone has just one count. The genes are TRBV7-2 and TRBJ2-2; possibly TRBD1 for D (5 bases). The CDR3 is 17 residues long. CDR1 and CDR2 from the germline V gene are SGHTA and FQGNSA. V gave up 1 base and J gave up 5 bases, with 17 bases separating them. The CDR3 DNA sequence: TGTGCCAGCAGCTTAGAGCCAGGGAAGTTGGAGACCGGGGAGCTGTTTTTT. Its translation: CASSLEPGKLETGELFF.

The chain recombines TRBV7-2 with TRBJ2-1, with D perhaps TRBD1 (6 bases). Germline values: CDR1 SGHTA, CDR2 FQGNSA. The CDR3 loop spans 12 amino acids. With 2 bases removed from V and 7 bases from J, the gap between germline ends came to 6 bases. CDR3 nucleotide sequence: TGTGCCAGCAGCTTAAGGGGGAATGAGCAGTTCTTC. The encoded protein is CASSLRGNEQFF. Complete variable domain (other parts from reference TRBV7-2 and TRBJ2-1): GAGVSQSPSNKVTEKGKDVELRCDPISGHTALYWYRQSLGQGLEFLIYFQGNSAPDKSGLPSDRFSAERTGGSVSTLTIQRTQQEDSAVYLCASSLRGNEQFFGPGTRLTVL.

This clone appeared a single time. The chain uses TRBV7-6 and TRBJ2-3; D is possibly TRBD2 (5 bases). This CDR3 region has 12 residues. Looked up from germline, CDR1 is SGHVS and CDR2 is FNYEAQ. V was cut by 3 bases and J by 8 bases, with 9 bases left in between. The CDR3 loop is CASSLSGGTQYF. DNA for the CDR3: TGTGCCAGCAGCTTGTCCGGAGGTACGCAGTATTTT. The full variable domain, rest sourced from reference TRBV7-6 and TRBJ2-3, is GAGVSQSPRYKVTKRGQDVALRCDPISGHVSLYWYRQALGQGPEFLTYFNYEAQQDKSGLPNDRFSAERPEGSISTLTIQRTEQRDSAMYRCASSLSGGTQYFGPGTRLTVL.

The V gene is TRBV28, the J gene TRBJ2-7, with no clear D. Germline assignment: CDR1 MDHEN and CDR2 SYDVKM. CDR3 length equals 13 residues. V lost 2 bases and J 2 bases, leaving 7 bases between the germline ends. The CDR3 DNA reads TGTGCCAGCAGTTTACACTCTCCCTACGAGCAGTACTTC. Its protein product is CASSLHSPYEQYF.

This chain joins TRBV6-6 and TRBJ1-2, with 7 bases that match TRBD1. The CDR3 is made up of 14 amino acids. J lost 7 bases, V lost 5 bases, and 10 bases had no gene match. Germline CDR1 MNHNY, CDR2 SVGAGI (reference sequence). Here the CDR3 DNA reads TGTGCCAGCAGTGTCGACAGGGTGTCTCCTGGCTACACCTTC. This translates into CASSVDRVSPGYTF.

This chain connects TRBV6-5 to TRBJ1-2; 7 bases are a match to TRBD1. The trim removed 4 bases at V and 4 bases at J, leaving 9 bases unmatched. The CDR3 sequence is 15 residues long. Germline V gene data show CDR1 as MNHEY and CDR2 as SVGAGI. CDR3 sequence reads: CASSFSDRVGYGYTF. The CDR3 nucleotides are TGTGCCAGCAGTTTCTCCGACAGGGTCGGCTATGGCTACACCTTC.

The chain couples TRBV19 to TRBJ2-1; TRBD2 matches 11 bases. There are 14 residues in the CDR3. V lost 5 bases to trimming and J lost 7 bases; unmatched junction nucleotides: 4. Looked up from germline, CDR1 is LNHDA and CDR2 is SQIVND (reference sequence). This CDR3 is CASSVLAGGNEQFF. For the CDR3, the DNA is TGTGCCAGTAGTGTCTTAGCGGGGGGGAATGAGCAGTTCTTC. The full variable domain, completed using reference TRBV19 and TRBJ2-1, is DGGITQSPKYLFRKEGQNVTLSCEQNLNHDAMYWYRQDPGQGLRLIYYSQIVNDFQKGDIAEGYSVSREKKESFPLTVTSAQKNPTAFYLCASSVLAGGNEQFFGPGTRLTVL.

CDR3 loop: CASSLDQGAQETQYF. The CDR3 nucleotides read TGCGCCAGCAGCTTGGATCAGGGGGCCCAAGAGACCCAGTACTTC. V usage is TRBV5-1 and J usage is TRBJ2-5; 8 bases agree with TRBD1. Trimming took 0 bases from V and 1 from J; bases not matched to a gene: 2. The CDR3 contains 15 residues. Per the germline V gene, CDR1 is SGHRS and CDR2 is YFSETQ. Together with reference TRBV5-1 and TRBJ2-5, the CDR3 gives the full variable domain: KAGVTQTPRYLIKTRGQQVTLSCSPISGHRSVSWYQQTPGQGLQFLFEYFSETQRNKGNFPGRFSGRQFSNSRSEMNVSTLELGDSALYLCASSLDQGAQETQYFGPGTRLLVL.

The V gene is TRBV28, the J gene TRBJ1-5; D may be TRBD1 (5 bases). V was clipped by 7 bases and J by 3 bases, with 22 bases between them. The V gene's germline CDR1 is MDHEN and CDR2 SYDVKM. The CDR3 length is 17 residues. The CDR3 DNA reads as TGTGCCAGCACCCTCCCAGCGGGGCGTTTGGACAATCAGCCCCAGCATTTT. Its protein product is CASTLPAGRLDNQPQHF.

The chain links TRBV7-7 to TRBJ2-1, with D possibly being TRBD1 or TRBD2 (6 bases each). This CDR3 spans 14 amino acids. Germline-derived CDR1 and CDR2 are SSHAT and FNYEAQ (reference sequence). The germline V and J ends were trimmed by 1 base and 9 bases, with 13 bases remaining between them. DNA for the CDR3: TGTGCCAGCAGCTTAGACGGGGGCGTGGGTGAGCAGTTCTTC. Amino acid sequence: CASSLDGGVGEQFF.

The rearrangement links TRBV6-6 to TRBJ2-3; no clear D. Trimming left V 0 bases short and J 5 bases short, with 9 bases between. Germline loops: CDR1 MNHNY, CDR2 SVGAGI (reference sequence). The CDR3 is 14 amino acids. The CDR3 DNA reads as TGTGCCAGCAGTTACTCGGTCACACTAGATACGCAGTATTTT. Translating gives CASSYSVTLDTQYF.

The chain joins TRBV5-1 to TRBJ2-7; TRBD2 matches 7 bases. Trimming at V came to 4 bases and at J to 3 bases, leaving 10 bases not matched to a gene. The CDR3 spans 15 residues. CDR1 and CDR2 (germline): SGHRS, YFSETQ. The CDR3 loop reads CASSRSSGQDYEQYF. The CDR3 DNA follows: TGCGCCAGCAGCAGGAGTAGCGGGCAAGACTACGAGCAGTACTTC. Combining the CDR3 with reference TRBV5-1 and TRBJ2-7 gives the whole variable domain KAGVTQTPRYLIKTRGQQVTLSCSPISGHRSVSWYQQTPGQGLQFLFEYFSETQRNKGNFPGRFSGRQFSNSRSEMNVSTLELGDSALYLCASSRSSGQDYEQYFGPGTRLTVT.

The chain has TRBV7-3 and TRBJ2-2; possibly TRBD1 or TRBD2 for D (6 bases each). The CDR3 contains 18 residues. V gave up 5 bases and J gave up 4 bases, with 23 bases separating them. Germline V gene lookup returns CDR1 SGHTA and CDR2 FQGTGA. The CDR3 here is CASSRSGGLGSFTGELFF. CDR3 in DNA: TGTGCCAGCAGCCGAAGTGGGGGGCTGGGCTCCTTCACCGGGGAGCTGTTTTTT.

This clone was seen just once. The genes are TRBV19 and TRBJ2-1; possible D gene TRBD2, 6 bases. Germline V gene sequence: CDR1 LNHDA, CDR2 SQIVND (reference sequence). V was pared by 5 bases and J by 0 bases, with 14 bases between. CDR3 length equals 16 residues. The CDR3 spells CASSPPSDSSYNEQFF. Written as DNA, the CDR3 is TGTGCCAGTAGTCCGCCTAGCGACAGCTCCTACAATGAGCAGTTCTTC. Complete variable domain (other parts from reference TRBV19 and TRBJ2-1): DGGITQSPKYLFRKEGQNVTLSCEQNLNHDAMYWYRQDPGQGLRLIYYSQIVNDFQKGDIAEGYSVSREKKESFPLTVTSAQKNPTAFYLCASSPPSDSSYNEQFFGPGTRLTVL.